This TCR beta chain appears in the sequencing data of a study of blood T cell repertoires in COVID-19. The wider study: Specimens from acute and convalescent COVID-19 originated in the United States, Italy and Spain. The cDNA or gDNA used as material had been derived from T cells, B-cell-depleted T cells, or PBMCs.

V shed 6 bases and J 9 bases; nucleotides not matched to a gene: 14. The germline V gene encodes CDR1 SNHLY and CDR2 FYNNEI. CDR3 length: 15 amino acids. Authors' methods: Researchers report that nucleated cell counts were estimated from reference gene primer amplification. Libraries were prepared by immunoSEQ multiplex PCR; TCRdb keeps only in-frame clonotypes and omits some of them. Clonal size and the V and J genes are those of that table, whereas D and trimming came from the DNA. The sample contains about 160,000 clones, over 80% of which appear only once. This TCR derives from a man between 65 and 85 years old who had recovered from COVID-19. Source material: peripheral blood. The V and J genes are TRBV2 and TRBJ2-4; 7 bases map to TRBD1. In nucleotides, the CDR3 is TGTGCCAGCAGCGAGAGGACAGGTGGTTTGCGCATTCAGTACTTC. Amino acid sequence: CASSERTGGLRIQYF.